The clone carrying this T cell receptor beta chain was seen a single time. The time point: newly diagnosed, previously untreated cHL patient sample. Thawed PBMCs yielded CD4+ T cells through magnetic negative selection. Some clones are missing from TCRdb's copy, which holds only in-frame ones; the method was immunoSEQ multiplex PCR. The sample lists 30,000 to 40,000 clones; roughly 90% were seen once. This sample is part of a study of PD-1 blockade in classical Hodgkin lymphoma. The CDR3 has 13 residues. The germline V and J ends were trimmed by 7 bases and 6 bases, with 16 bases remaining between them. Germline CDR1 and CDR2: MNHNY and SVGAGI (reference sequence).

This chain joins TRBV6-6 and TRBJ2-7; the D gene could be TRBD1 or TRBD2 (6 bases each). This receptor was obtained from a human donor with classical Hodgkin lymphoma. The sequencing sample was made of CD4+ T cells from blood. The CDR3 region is CASTSRGAGEQYF. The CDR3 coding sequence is TGTGCCAGCACCTCAAGGGGGGCTGGCGAGCAGTACTTC.